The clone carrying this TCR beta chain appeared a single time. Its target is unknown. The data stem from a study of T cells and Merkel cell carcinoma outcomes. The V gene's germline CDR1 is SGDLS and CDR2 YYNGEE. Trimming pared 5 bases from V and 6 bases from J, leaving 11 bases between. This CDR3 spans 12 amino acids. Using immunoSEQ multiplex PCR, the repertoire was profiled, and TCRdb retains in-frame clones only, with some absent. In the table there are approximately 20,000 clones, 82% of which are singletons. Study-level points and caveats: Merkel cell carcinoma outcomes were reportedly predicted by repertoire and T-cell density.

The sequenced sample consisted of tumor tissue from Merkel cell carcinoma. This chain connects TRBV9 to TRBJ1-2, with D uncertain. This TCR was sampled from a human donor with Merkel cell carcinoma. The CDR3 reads CASRGSIHGYTF. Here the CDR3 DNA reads TGTGCCAGCAGGGGGAGCATACATGGCTACACCTTC.